This is a list of T cell receptor beta chains from one sample in a study of cytomegalovirus exposure and HLA in healthy donors. This table comes from immunoSEQ multiplex PCR, and its TCRdb copy is limited to in-frame clones, with some not included. The table has roughly 230,000 clones, around 90% seen once. Sequenced material: PBMCs. These receptors were obtained from a girl aged 2 to 9 in good health and CMV-seronegative. Both conserved end residues are part of each CDR3. The order of the fields is J gene, V gene, clone size, D gene, CDR3 length, CDR3 DNA, CDR3 protein. A D gene is named only where the DNA matches it firmly. Expanded clones are given a class, and other clones once, few, many or no size at all.

TRBJ2-5,TRBV19,.,.,13,TGTGCCAGTAGCCGGGACTTCCAAGAGACCCAGTACTTC,CASSRDFQETQYF
TRBJ2-1,TRBV7-9,.,.,13,TGTGCCAGCAGCGGCATCCTCGGGTTAGGGGATTTCTTC,CASSGILGLGDFF
TRBJ2-7,TRBV2,few,TRBD2,13,TGTGCCAGCAGGGCTAGCGGATCCTACGAGCAGTACTTC,CASRASGSYEQYF
TRBJ1-1,TRBV11-1,.,TRBD1,15,TGTGCCAGCAGCTTGTCACAGGGGTCTCCATCTGAAGCTTTCTTT,CASSLSQGSPSEAFF
TRBJ2-3,TRBV6-5,.,.,14,TGTGCCAGCAGACCGCGGACTGTCACAGATACGCAGTATTTT,CASRPRTVTDTQYF
TRBJ2-7,TRBV6-1,.,TRBD1,14,TGTGCCAGCAGTGAAGCGCGAGACAGGGGCGAGCAGTACTTC,CASSEARDRGEQYF
TRBJ1-1,TRBV6-5,.,TRBD1,14,TGTGCCAGCAGAACGACAGGGTTAGACACTGAAGCTTTCTTT,CASRTTGLDTEAFF
TRBJ2-2,TRBV27,once,.,15,TGTGCCAGCAGTTTAAGGCAGGGGAGAACCGGGGAGCTGTTTTTT,CASSLRQGRTGELFF
TRBJ1-6,TRBV19,.,.,14,TGTGCCAGTAGCAACGACTACTATAATTCACCCCTCCACTTT,CASSNDYYNSPLHF
TRBJ2-1,TRBV6-6,few,TRBD1,15,TGTGCCAGCAGAATGGGACAGGGAGCGTACAATGAGCAGTTCTTC,CASRMGQGAYNEQFF
TRBJ2-7,TRBV29-1,once,.,12,TGCAGCGTCGGGGACAACTCCTACGAGCAGTACTTC,CSVGDNSYEQYF
TRBJ2-5,TRBV18,.,TRBD2,13,TGTGCCAGCTCACCCGCTAGCGGGGAGACCCAGTACTTC,CASSPASGETQYF
TRBJ1-1,TRBV6-5,.,TRBD1,16,TGTGCCAGCAGTTACTCGGGACAGGGGATGAACACTGAAGCTTTCTTT,CASSYSGQGMNTEAFF
TRBJ1-5,TRBV28,.,.,13,TGTGCCAGCAGTTTCGGGGAGGTCGTGCCCCAGCATTTT,CASSFGEVVPQHF
TRBJ1-1,TRBV5-1,.,TRBD1,14,TGCGCCAGCAACCCCGGACAGGGGAACACTGAAGCTTTCTTT,CASNPGQGNTEAFF
TRBJ2-7,TRBV18,.,TRBD1,16,TGTGCCAGCTCACCCCCGGGCGACAGGGGAAACCACGAGCAGTACTTC,CASSPPGDRGNHEQYF
TRBJ1-5,TRBV28,once,.,15,TGTGCCAGCAGCCGGGGAGGGCGGACGGATCAGCCCCAGCATTTT,CASSRGGRTDQPQHF
TRBJ2-7,TRBV7-9,once,.,13,TGTGCCAGCAGCTTACAGGGTATGTACGAGCAGTACTTC,CASSLQGMYEQYF
TRBJ2-7,TRBV13,.,TRBD1,15,TGTGCCAGCAGCTCCTCCGGGACAGGGCGCTACGAGCAGTACTTC,CASSSSGTGRYEQYF
TRBJ2-3,TRBV2,.,.,15,TGTGCCAGCTCGTTCACAGTGATCCTCACAGATACGCAGTATTTT,CASSFTVILTDTQYF
TRBJ1-1,TRBV30,.,.,12,TGTGCCTGGAGTGGAGGATCCACTGAAGCTTTCTTT,CAWSGGSTEAFF
TRBJ1-3,TRBV6-1,.,.,13,TGTGCCAGCAGATCACTCTCTGGAAACACCATATATTTT,CASRSLSGNTIYF
TRBJ2-4,TRBV7-9,.,TRBD2,15,TGTGCCAGCACCCATACCGGGAGGGGCCAAAACATTCAGTACTTC,CASTHTGRGQNIQYF
TRBJ2-7,TRBV7-2,.,.,14,TGTGCCAGCAGCTTACTTTTACAGTCCTACGAGCAGTACTTC,CASSLLLQSYEQYF
TRBJ2-2,TRBV7-2,.,.,17,TGTGCCAGCAGCTTAGTGGTTTTCCACAGTGGTCCCGGGGAGCTGTTTTTT,CASSLVVFHSGPGELFF
TRBJ2-7,TRBV19,.,.,13,TGTGCCAGTAGGGACACAGGGTATTACGAGCAGTACTTC,CASRDTGYYEQYF
TRBJ1-1,TRBV10-3,.,.,15,TGTGCCATCAGTGAGTCTAGGGGCTTTAACACTGAAGCTTTCTTT,CAISESRGFNTEAFF
TRBJ1-1,TRBV10-3,.,.,11,TGTGCCACGACGGGGAACACTGAAGCTTTCTTT,CATTGNTEAFF
TRBJ2-7,TRBV6-5,.,.,14,TGTGCCAGCAGTTACTCCCCCGGGTACTACGAGCAGTACTTC,CASSYSPGYYEQYF
TRBJ1-3,TRBV30,.,.,13,TGTGCCTGGTCGGACAGCTCTGGAAACACCATATATTTT,CAWSDSSGNTIYF
TRBJ1-2,TRBV15,.,.,13,TGTGCCACCAGCAGGGGGCTATCCTATGGCTACACCTTC,CATSRGLSYGYTF
TRBJ2-5,TRBV2,.,TRBD2,15,TGTGCCAGCAGTGTAGCGGGGGGGCGTCAAGAGACCCAGTACTTC,CASSVAGGRQETQYF
TRBJ2-7,TRBV6-5,.,.,11,TGTGCCAGCACCCAGGGTTACGAGCAGTACTTC,CASTQGYEQYF
TRBJ2-5,TRBV18,once,TRBD2,15,TGTGCCAGCTCCCCTACTAGCGGGAGAGGAGAGACCCAGTACTTC,CASSPTSGRGETQYF
TRBJ2-1,TRBV27,.,TRBD2,14,TGTGCCAGCAGTTTACTAGCGGGGGGCAATGAGCAGTTCTTC,CASSLLAGGNEQFF
TRBJ1-2,TRBV19,.,TRBD1,20,TGTGCCAGTAGTAGTTTATATGGAAAGGGGACAGGCAAAGCTAACTATGGCTACACCTTC,CASSSLYGKGTGKANYGYTF
TRBJ2-7,TRBV28,.,.,15,TGTGCCAGCAGGGGAACAGGGAGAGGTCCCTACGAGCAGTACTTC,CASRGTGRGPYEQYF
TRBJ2-7,TRBV27,once,.,14,TGTGCCCCGACCTCTACAGGGTCCTCCTACGAGCAGTACTTC,CAPTSTGSSYEQYF
TRBJ1-5,TRBV5-4,.,.,13,TGTGCCAGCGCCCTGGACTGGGATCAGCCCCAGCATTTT,CASALDWDQPQHF
TRBJ2-3,TRBV5-4,few,.,16,TGTGCCAGCAGCCCATTTCCCGGCGGGGGCACAGATACGCAGTATTTT,CASSPFPGGGTDTQYF
TRBJ1-2,TRBV7-9,.,.,13,TGTGCCAGCAGCCCGACGGAGAACTATGGCTACACCTTC,CASSPTENYGYTF
TRBJ2-2,TRBV15,.,.,16,TGTGCCACCAGCAGAGGGCGGGGGCAATCTGGCGGGGAGCTGTTTTTT,CATSRGRGQSGGELFF
TRBJ2-7,TRBV5-1,.,TRBD1,14,TGCGCCAGCAGCCCTTGGGACAGCTCCTACGAGCAGTACTTC,CASSPWDSSYEQYF
TRBJ2-1,TRBV7-2,.,TRBD2,15,TGTGCCAGCAGCCCCCTGGGGGGGAGGCTCAATGAGCAGTTCTTC,CASSPLGGRLNEQFF
TRBJ2-3,TRBV5-1,.,.,14,TGCGCCAGCAGCTTGGCAGGGATGATAGATACGCAGTATTTT,CASSLAGMIDTQYF
TRBJ2-5,TRBV28,.,TRBD2,16,TGTGCCAGCAGTTTATCGCTAGCGGGGGACCAAGAGACCCAGTACTTC,CASSLSLAGDQETQYF
TRBJ2-7,TRBV28,.,.,13,TGTGCCAGCATGGAGGGAGGTACAAACGAGCAGTACTTC,CASMEGGTNEQYF
TRBJ2-2,TRBV9,.,TRBD1,16,TGTGCCAGCACCAACAGACAGGGGCCGGGCACCGGGGAGCTGTTTTTT,CASTNRQGPGTGELFF
TRBJ2-7,TRBV5-4,.,TRBD1,15,TGTGCCAGCAGCGTAGCGACAGGGGGCTACTACGAGCAGTACTTC,CASSVATGGYYEQYF
TRBJ1-2,TRBV18,.,TRBD1,14,TGTGCCAGCTCACCGGACAGGGTGCTAACTGGCTACACCTTC,CASSPDRVLTGYTF